The 22 T cell receptor beta chains listed next were all sequenced from one sample in a study of blood T cell repertoires in COVID-19. Libraries were prepared by immunoSEQ multiplex PCR; TCRdb keeps only in-frame clonotypes and omits some of them. This sample has some 330,000 clones, with around 84% found just once. Sample: PBMCs or T cells enriched from blood (not recorded which). Receptor source: a man aged 30 to 45 who had recovered from COVID-19.

The chain combines TRBV18 with TRBJ1-3; D is unclear. This CDR3 has 15 residues. V lost 1 base and J 4 bases, leaving 11 bases between the germline ends. Per germline, CDR1 KGHSH and CDR2 LQKENI. This CDR3 is CASSPQGGSGNTIYF. The CDR3 bases are TGTGCCAGCTCACCACAAGGCGGCTCCGGAAACACCATATATTTT.

The V gene is TRBV7-2, the J gene TRBJ2-5; the match to TRBD1 covers 7 bases. Germline CDR1 and CDR2: SGHTA and FQGNSA. Unmatched junction bases numbered 7, after V lost 5 bases and J lost 1 base. The CDR3 has 15 residues. The CDR3 nucleotides read TGTGCCAGCAGCCCGGACAGGCTCTTCCAAGAGACCCAGTACTTC. Protein: CASSPDRLFQETQYF.

This sequence joins TRBV7-2 and TRBJ1-6; the D gene is possibly TRBD1 (6 bases). CDR3 length: 15 amino acids. Germline lookup yields CDR1 SGHTA and CDR2 FQGNSA. Trimming removed 5 bases at V and 6 bases at J, with 14 bases between. The DNA of the CDR3 is TGTGCCAGCAGCCCACAGGGATGGGCTAATTCACCCCTCCACTTT. Translating gives CASSPQGWANSPLHF.

The J gene is TRBJ1-2, the V gene TRBV6-5, with D perhaps TRBD1 (5 bases). This CDR3 spans 15 amino acids. Trimming left V 0 bases short and J 6 bases short, with 14 bases between. CDR1 is MNHEY and CDR2 is SVGAGI in the germline V gene. CDR3 loop: CASSYSGREANGYTF. The DNA for the CDR3 is TGTGCCAGCAGTTACTCGGGCAGGGAGGCGAATGGCTACACCTTC.

The CDR3 spells CASSPIGKNIQYF. DNA of the CDR3: TGTGCCAGCAGTCCCATCGGGAAAAACATTCAGTACTTC. The rearrangement joins TRBV7-9 to TRBJ2-4; no clear D gene. Germline values: CDR1 SEHNR, CDR2 FQNEAQ (reference sequence). This CDR3 region has 13 residues. V lost 6 bases and J 4 bases, leaving 10 bases between the germline ends.

This clone was recorded once. V usage is TRBV7-2 and J usage is TRBJ1-6, with 7 nucleotides matching TRBD1. Germline-derived CDR1 and CDR2 are SGHTA and FQGNSA. The CDR3 is made up of 14 amino acids. V was clipped by 5 bases and J by 11 bases; unmatched bases: 9. CDR3 sequence (DNA): TGTGCCAGCAGCCCGACAGGGTTTGGTGCACCCCTCCACTTT. Its translation is CASSPTGFGAPLHF.

The rearrangement joins TRBV24-1 to TRBJ2-1; TRBD2 aligns across 7 bases. With V trimmed by 10 bases and J by 6 bases, 5 bases remained unmatched. Germline CDR1 reads KGHDR; CDR2 reads SFDVKD. This CDR3 is 12 amino acids long. This chain's CDR3 is CATSGRGNEQFF. The CDR3 DNA reads as TGTGCCACTAGCGGGCGGGGCAATGAGCAGTTCTTC.

The genes are TRBV10-1 and TRBJ2-1; 9 bases line up with TRBD2. V gave up 2 bases and J gave up 9 bases; unmatched junction bases: 14. CDR3 size: 17 residues. Germline V gene sequence: CDR1 WNHNN, CDR2 SYGVQD (reference sequence). This CDR3 is CASSEPTYGGGAGEQFF. CDR3 sequence (DNA): TGCGCCAGCAGTGAGCCAACCTATGGCGGGGGGGCGGGTGAGCAGTTCTTC.

J is TRBJ2-1 and V is TRBV14; unclear D gene. Deletions cut 0 bases from V and 3 bases from J, with 9 bases between. Germline CDR1 and CDR2: SGHDN and FVKESK. The CDR3 is 15 amino acids. CDR3 sequence (DNA): TGTGCCAGCAGCCAAGATTGGCCGGGCTACAATGAGCAGTTCTTC. Protein sequence: CASSQDWPGYNEQFF.

This clone was recorded once. The chain carries TRBV4-1 and TRBJ2-7; D perhaps matches TRBD1 (7 bases). The V and J ends lost 1 base and 2 bases respectively, with 12 bases between them. CDR1 is MGHRA and CDR2 is YSYEKL in the germline V gene. CDR3 size: 15 residues. CDR3 nucleotide sequence: TGCGCCAGCAGCCAAGGCAGGGGGGATCCCTACGAGCAGTACTTC. Translation: CASSQGRGDPYEQYF.

The rearrangement links TRBV5-1 to TRBJ2-7; 8 nucleotides align to TRBD1. CDR3 length: 15 residues. V lost 6 bases to trimming and J lost 5 bases; unmatched junction nucleotides: 13. Germline CDR1 and CDR2: SGHRS and YFSETQ. CDR3 region: CASTSRTTGANEQYF. CDR3 bases: TGCGCCAGCACTTCGCGGACGACAGGGGCCAACGAGCAGTACTTC.

The V and J genes are TRBV9 and TRBJ2-3; D not certain. The CDR3 is 12 amino acids. Per the germline V gene, CDR1 is SGDLS and CDR2 is YYNGEE. Trimming shortened V by 4 bases and J by 6 bases, and 9 bases separated the two germline ends. CDR3: CASSPTRDTQYF. CDR3 sequence (DNA): TGTGCCAGCAGCCCGACTCGGGATACGCAGTATTTT.

The gene calls are TRBV2 and TRBJ2-1; 11 bases line up with TRBD2. The CDR3 covers 15 residues. V lost 7 bases, J lost 7 bases, and 9 bases stayed unmatched. Germline V gene lookup returns CDR1 SNHLY and CDR2 FYNNEI. For the CDR3, the DNA is TGTGCCAGCACCCCGACTAGCGGGGTTTATAATGAGCAGTTCTTC. This encodes CASTPTSGVYNEQFF.

The chain joins TRBV29-1 to TRBJ1-2; 8 bases match TRBD1. Trimming removed 3 bases from V and 8 bases from J; junction bases left unmatched: 8. The CDR3 contains 13 residues. Germline values: CDR1 SQVTM, CDR2 ANQGSEA. The CDR3 region has the DNA TGCAGCGTTGACGTTCGGGACAGGAGCGGCTACACCTTC. As protein: CSVDVRDRSGYTF.

A few counts support this clone. The chain has TRBV21-1 and TRBJ1-5; TRBD1, the table's D call, lacks a check against the DNA. TRBV21-1 is described as a pseudogene. This CDR3 contains 19 residues. The CDR3, as DNA: TGTGCCAGCAGCAGTGGCGCAATACAGGGGGAGGGCAGGAATCAGCCCCAGCATTTT. It specifies CASSSGAIQGEGRNQPQHF.

This rearrangement joins TRBV9 to TRBJ2-4; 7 bases map to TRBD2. The V gene's germline CDR1 is SGDLS and CDR2 YYNGEE. Trimming at V came to 0 bases and at J to 6 bases, leaving 9 bases not matched to a gene. CDR3 length equals 16 residues. The CDR3, as DNA: TGTGCCAGCAGCGTAGCCACGACTAGCTACGCAAACATTCAGTACTTC. It is translated as CASSVATTSYANIQYF. Full variable domain (remainder filled in from reference TRBV9 and TRBJ2-4): DSGVTQTPKHLITATGQRVTLRCSPRSGDLSVYWYQQSLDQGLQFLIQYYNGEERAKGNILERFSAQQFPDLHSELNLSSLELGDSALYFCASSVATTSYANIQYFGAGTRLSVL.

In regard to this clone: The sample contains more than one DNA sequence encoding this CDR3. The chain joins TRBV24-1 to TRBJ2-2; TRBD1 aligns across 12 bases. Germline V gene lookup returns CDR1 KGHDR and CDR2 SFDVKD. The CDR3 has 14 amino acids. The trim removed 7 bases at V and 4 bases at J, leaving 0 bases unmatched. CDR3 loop: CATRGQGATGELFF. CDR3 bases: TGTGCCACCAGGGGACAGGGGGCCACCGGGGAGCTGTTTTTT.

The chain couples TRBV6-1 to TRBJ1-2, with 7 bases aligning to TRBD1. J lost 5 bases, V lost 0 bases, and 6 bases had no gene match. CDR3 size: 15 residues. The germline CDR1 and CDR2 sequences are MNHNS and SASEGT. This CDR3 is CASSEAVQGWYGYTF. DNA for the CDR3: TGTGCCAGCAGTGAAGCAGTACAGGGGTGGTATGGCTACACCTTC.

The chain is built from TRBV7-9 and TRBJ1-1; D call uncertain. The V end lost 5 bases, the J end lost 5 bases, and 12 bases lay between the germline ends. The CDR3 is 13 amino acids. Germline assignment: CDR1 SEHNR and CDR2 FQNEAQ (reference sequence). The CDR3 DNA follows: TGTGCCAGCAGCCTTGGGCACTTTACTGAAGCTTTCTTT. It encodes CASSLGHFTEAFF.

The chain employs TRBV19 and TRBJ2-7, with TRBD1 identical over 7 bases. Per the germline V gene, CDR1 is LNHDA and CDR2 is SQIVND (reference sequence). There are 14 residues in the CDR3. The V and J ends lost 5 bases and 3 bases, in that order; junction bases with no gene match: 7. CDR3 in DNA: TGTGCCAGTAGTCTCTGGACAGGACGCTACGAGCAGTACTTC. Protein: CASSLWTGRYEQYF.

The V call is TRBV7-8, the J call TRBJ2-1; weak D call: TRBD2 (6 bases). The germline V gene has CDR1 SGHVS and CDR2 FQNEAQ. The CDR3 contains 16 residues. V was cut by 7 bases and J by 0 bases, with 16 bases left in between. This chain's CDR3 is CASNIISGSSYNEQFF. CDR3 coding DNA: TGTGCCAGCAACATCATTAGCGGTAGCTCCTACAATGAGCAGTTCTTC.

The chain recombines TRBV30 with TRBJ2-2, with 8 bases lining up with TRBD2. The CDR3 is 15 residues long. The ends lost 1 base at V and 8 bases at J; junction bases unmatched: 9. Germline CDR1 GTSNPN, CDR2 SVGIG (reference sequence). The CDR3 DNA sequence: TGTGCCTGGAGTGGTGGGTTCGGGAGGGAAGGGGAGCTGTTTTTT. Amino acid sequence: CAWSGGFGREGELFF.